This passage covers 5 T cell receptor beta chains from one sample sequenced in a study of cytomegalovirus exposure and HLA in healthy donors. Primers included in the PCR were 60 Vbeta and 13 Jbeta primers. Profiled with immunoSEQ multiplex PCR; TCRdb holds only in-frame clones, not every one. The sample lists some 81,000 clones, 72% occurring once. Sequenced input: PBMCs. These receptors were taken from a woman aged 40 to 50 in good health and CMV-seropositive.

The chain combines TRBV30 with TRBJ1-3, with D unclear. Trimming pared 0 bases from V and 0 bases from J, leaving 12 bases between. The CDR3 totals 16 residues. Per germline, CDR1 GTSNPN and CDR2 SVGIG (reference sequence). CDR3 protein: CAWSVTGVLSGNTIYF. The CDR3 DNA reads TGTGCCTGGAGTGTAACCGGTGTCCTCTCTGGAAACACCATATATTTT.

V usage is TRBV7-9 and J usage is TRBJ2-5, with TRBD1 matching 7 bases. The CDR3 runs to 15 residues. The V segment lost 5 bases and the J segment 1 base; nucleotides outside the gene matches: 7. Looked up from germline, CDR1 is SEHNR and CDR2 is FQNEAQ (reference sequence). CDR3 residues: CASSPQGTVQETQYF. As DNA, the CDR3 is TGTGCCAGCAGCCCACAGGGGACAGTCCAAGAGACCCAGTACTTC. Looking up the rest from reference TRBV7-9 and TRBJ2-5 gives the full variable domain: DTGVSQNPRHKITKRGQNVTFRCDPISEHNRLYWYRQTLGQGPEFLTYFQNEAQLEKSRLLSDRFSAERPKGSFSTLEIQRTEQGDSAMYLCASSPQGTVQETQYFGPGTRLLVL.

The CDR3 coding sequence is TGCGCCAGCAGCTTGGTACAGGGGATCTCTGGAAACACCATATATTTT. This translates into CASSLVQGISGNTIYF. The chain has TRBV5-1 and TRBJ1-3; 7 nucleotides line up with TRBD1. Germline CDR1 reads SGHRS; CDR2 reads YFSETQ. The CDR3 is 16 amino acids. Germline trimming cut 0 bases from V and 0 bases from J; bases unmatched to any gene: 3. The complete variable domain, with remaining parts taken from reference TRBV5-1 and TRBJ1-3, reads KAGVTQTPRYLIKTRGQQVTLSCSPISGHRSVSWYQQTPGQGLQFLFEYFSETQRNKGNFPGRFSGRQFSNSRSEMNVSTLELGDSALYLCASSLVQGISGNTIYFGEGSWLTVV.

This chain uses TRBV27 with TRBJ2-7; 9 positions agree with TRBD2. Germline lookup yields CDR1 MNHEY and CDR2 SMNVEV (reference sequence). This CDR3 contains 16 residues. V gave up 3 bases and J gave up 4 bases; unmatched junction bases: 10. CDR3: CASSFDPLAGQYEQYF. The CDR3 DNA reads as TGTGCCAGCAGTTTCGATCCACTAGCGGGCCAGTACGAGCAGTACTTC.

The rearrangement links TRBV2 to TRBJ1-5; unclear D gene. This CDR3 contains 12 residues. V lost 3 bases, J lost 5 bases, and 5 bases lay in between. CDR1 and CDR2 (germline): SNHLY, FYNNEI. Here the CDR3 reads CASSDHYQPQHF. DNA for the CDR3: TGTGCCAGCAGTGATCACTATCAGCCCCAGCATTTT.